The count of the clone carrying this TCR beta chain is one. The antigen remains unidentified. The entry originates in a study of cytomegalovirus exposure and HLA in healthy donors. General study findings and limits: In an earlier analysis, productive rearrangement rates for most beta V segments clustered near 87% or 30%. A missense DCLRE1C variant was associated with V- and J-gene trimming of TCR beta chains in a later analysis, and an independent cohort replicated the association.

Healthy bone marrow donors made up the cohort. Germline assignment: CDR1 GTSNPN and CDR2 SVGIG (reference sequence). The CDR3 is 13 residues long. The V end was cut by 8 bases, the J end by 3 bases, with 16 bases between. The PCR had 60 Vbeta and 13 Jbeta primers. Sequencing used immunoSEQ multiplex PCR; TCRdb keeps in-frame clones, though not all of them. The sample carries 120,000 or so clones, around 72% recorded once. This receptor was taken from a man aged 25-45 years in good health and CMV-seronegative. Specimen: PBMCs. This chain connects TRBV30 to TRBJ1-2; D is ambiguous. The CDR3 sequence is CAGERSNYYGYTF. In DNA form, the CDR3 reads TGTGCCGGAGAGAGGTCAAATTACTATGGCTACACCTTC.